The 19 T cell receptor beta chains reported below all come from one sample, sequenced in a study of T cell responses to AZD1222 COVID-19 vaccine. Data came from immunoSEQ multiplex PCR; TCRdb stores just in-frame clones and leaves some out. The profile covers 200,000 or so clones, with 90% to 95% appearing a single time and less than 1.2% taken by the ten largest. The source material was peripheral blood, sampled on day 0 of MenACWY control vaccination. These TCRs come from an adult in good health.

The rearrangement joins TRBV29-1 to TRBJ1-4, with D uncertain. Germline V gives CDR1 SQVTM, CDR2 ANQGSEA. V lost 5 bases, J lost 8 bases, and 15 bases lay in between. This CDR3 has 13 residues. The CDR3 region has the DNA TGCAGCGTTACATCAAGTTCCCCAGAAAAACTGTTTTTT. Translated, it gives CSVTSSSPEKLFF.

The rearrangement joins TRBV9 to TRBJ1-6; the match to TRBD1 covers 7 bases. The CDR3 extends over 17 amino acids. The V and J ends lost 0 bases and 0 bases, in that order; junction bases with no gene match: 3. The germline CDR1 and CDR2 sequences are SGDLS and YYNGEE. The DNA for the CDR3 is TGTGCCAGCAGCGTAGGGGGACAGAGCTCCTATAATTCACCCCTCCACTTT. This sequence encodes CASSVGGQSSYNSPLHF.

This sequence joins TRBV7-9 and TRBJ1-1; D gene unclear. V lost 2 bases and J lost 0, with 7 bases in between. CDR1 and CDR2 (germline): SEHNR, FQNEAQ (reference sequence). The CDR3 runs to 14 residues. CDR3 amino acids: CASSLMSLNTEAFF. CDR3 nucleotide sequence: TGTGCCAGCAGCTTAATGAGCCTGAACACTGAAGCTTTCTTT.

This chain joins TRBV18 and TRBJ1-2, with D hard to call. This CDR3 comprises 12 residues. CDR1 and CDR2 (germline): KGHSH, LQKENI. V was clipped by 1 base and J by 8 bases, with 8 bases between them. DNA for the CDR3: TGTGCCAGCTCACCACAGGGCATGGGCTACACCTTC. Its translation: CASSPQGMGYTF.

CDR3 DNA sequence: TGTGCCAACGGGGGGGAGGGCCGAAGATACAACTACGAGCAGTACTTC. This translates into CANGGEGRRYNYEQYF. J is TRBJ2-7 and V is TRBV5-6; 8 bases are a match to TRBD2. Germline-derived CDR1 and CDR2 are SGHDT and YYEEEE. With 9 bases clipped from V and 3 bases from J, the junction kept 17 bases outside the gene matches. This CDR3 contains 16 residues.

The chain combines TRBV11-2 with TRBJ1-2; D not resolved. The CDR3 length is 12 residues. CDR1 SGHAT and CDR2 FQNNGV come from the germline V gene. V dropped 5 bases and J dropped 8 bases, with 12 bases sitting between them. In DNA form, the CDR3 reads TGTGCCAGCAGCCCCGGCCCAGGCGGCTACACCTTC. This sequence encodes CASSPGPGGYTF.

This rearrangement joins TRBV5-1 to TRBJ2-7, with a weak D call TRBD2 (6 bases). The CDR3 loop spans 14 amino acids. Trimming stripped 4 bases from V and 7 bases from J, with 18 bases between. CDR1 and CDR2 from the germline V gene are SGHRS and YFSETQ. The CDR3 region has the DNA TGCGCCAGCAGCCCCCCGGGGGACCACGTAGAGCAGTACTTC. It codes for CASSPPGDHVEQYF.

The chain combines TRBV7-9 with TRBJ2-1, with a tentative D call TRBD2 (7 bases). The V gene lost 0 bases and the J gene lost 7 bases, with 10 bases spanning the gap. The CDR3 length is 14 residues. Germline loops: CDR1 SEHNR, CDR2 FQNEAQ (reference sequence). This CDR3 reads CASSLAGGLNEQFF. DNA for the CDR3: TGTGCCAGCAGCTTAGCGGGGGGGCTTAATGAGCAGTTCTTC.

The rearrangement links TRBV3-1 (or the pseudogene TRBV3-2) to TRBJ2-5; 9 bases map to TRBD1. There are 15 residues in the CDR3. Trimming at V came to 5 bases and at J to 4 bases, leaving 8 bases not matched to a gene. Germline V gene lookup returns CDR1 LGHDT and CDR2 YNNKEL (reference sequence). CDR3 amino acids: CASSLSGTGRETQYF. In DNA form, the CDR3 reads TGTGCCAGCAGCTTATCCGGGACAGGGAGAGAGACCCAGTACTTC.

The rearrangement links TRBV6-1 to TRBJ1-1; 9 nucleotides align to TRBD1. V was pared by 3 bases and J by 4 bases, with 6 bases of the junction left unmatched. The CDR3 totals 15 residues. Germline V gene lookup returns CDR1 MNHNS and CDR2 SASEGT. CDR3 residues: CASSDPGQGGTEAFF. DNA of the CDR3: TGTGCCAGCAGTGACCCGGGACAGGGAGGCACTGAAGCTTTCTTT.

The chain recombines TRBV3-1 (or the pseudogene TRBV3-2) with TRBJ1-2; D gene ambiguous. Trimming cost V 0 bases and J 4 bases, with 24 bases left between them. Germline V gives CDR1 LGHDT, CDR2 YNNKEL (reference sequence). CDR3 size: 19 residues. The CDR3 region is CASSQDWGDLKGASYGYTF. The CDR3 DNA reads as TGTGCCAGCAGCCAAGATTGGGGAGATCTAAAGGGAGCCAGCTATGGCTACACCTTC.

This chain links TRBV28 with TRBJ1-3; D might be TRBD1 (5 bases). Trimming removed 5 bases from V and 9 bases from J, with 17 bases in between. This CDR3 contains 14 residues. Germline V CDR1 and CDR2: MDHEN, SYDVKM. The CDR3 loop reads CASSPPGPLGTIYF. The CDR3 DNA sequence: TGTGCCAGCAGTCCCCCGGGGCCTCTGGGCACCATATATTTT.

The chain employs TRBV9 and TRBJ1-5, with 9 bases that match TRBD1. The CDR3 has 13 residues. Germline V gene lookup returns CDR1 SGDLS and CDR2 YYNGEE. Unmatched junction bases numbered 5, after V lost 7 bases and J lost 6 bases. CDR3 coding DNA: TGTGCCAGCGGGGGACAGGGAGGTCAGCCCCAGCATTTT. Protein sequence: CASGGQGGQPQHF.

J is TRBJ1-6 and V is TRBV6-5; no definite D call. Germline loops: CDR1 MNHEY, CDR2 SVGAGI. The CDR3 consists of 13 residues. V was cut by 6 bases and J by 10 bases, with 13 bases left in between. CDR3 sequence (DNA): TGTGCCAGCAGATCGAGCAAATACTCACCCCTCCACTTT. It translates to CASRSSKYSPLHF.

The chain carries TRBV7-2 and TRBJ1-2, with TRBD1 identical over 9 bases. Trimming took 6 bases from V and 2 from J; bases not matched to a gene: 10. The germline CDR1 and CDR2 sequences are SGHTA and FQGNSA. The CDR3 spans 16 residues. CDR3 sequence: CASRIQTGTGNYGYTF. CDR3 nucleotide sequence: TGTGCCAGCAGGATCCAAACCGGGACAGGGAACTATGGCTACACCTTC.

The genes are TRBV28 and TRBJ1-5; possible D gene TRBD1, 5 bases. Germline-derived CDR1 and CDR2 are MDHEN and SYDVKM. The V and J ends lost 4 bases and 3 bases respectively, with 13 bases between them. This CDR3 spans 15 amino acids. Here the CDR3 DNA reads TGTGCCAGCAGTTCTCCGCCGGGGGTCAATCAGCCCCAGCATTTT. Translation gives CASSSPPGVNQPQHF.

The chain has TRBV5-4 and TRBJ1-1; D gene unclear. Trimming took off 2 bases at V and 0 bases at J, with 8 bases between the two ends. The CDR3 contains 14 residues. Per germline, CDR1 SGHNT and CDR2 YYREEE (reference sequence). The CDR3 bases are TGTGCCAGCAGCTTTGCAGGAATGAACACTGAAGCTTTCTTT. It yields the protein CASSFAGMNTEAFF.

CDR3 sequence (DNA): TGTGCCAGCAGCTCTGGATGGGGGGGCGGGAATGAGCAGTTCTTC. It translates to CASSSGWGGGNEQFF. V is TRBV7-2 and J is TRBJ2-1; a weak D match, TRBD2 (7 bases). V lost 4 bases and J 7 bases, leaving 17 bases between the germline ends. CDR3 size: 15 residues. Germline V gene lookup returns CDR1 SGHTA and CDR2 FQGNSA.

This clone was detected a few times. The chain employs TRBV3-1 (or the pseudogene TRBV3-2) and TRBJ1-2; TRBD1 is a possible D gene (5 bases). Germline-derived CDR1 and CDR2 are LGHDT and YNNKEL (reference sequence). Between the trimmed V and J ends, which lost 5 bases and 0 bases, there was a span of 22 bases. The CDR3 spans 18 residues. The chain's CDR3 is CASSSLGRVDRANYGYTF. DNA of the CDR3: TGTGCCAGCAGCTCCTTGGGCAGGGTGGATCGCGCTAACTATGGCTACACCTTC.